This T cell receptor beta chain was sequenced during a study of blood T cell repertoires in COVID-19. Trimming shortened V by 0 bases and J by 4 bases, and 15 bases separated the two germline ends. The CDR3 length is 16 residues. Germline lookup yields CDR1 LGHNA and CDR2 YSLEER. Repertoires were generated with immunoSEQ multiplex PCR, while TCRdb's copy carries only in-frame clones and drops some. The repertoire holds 200,000 to 250,000 clones, with 65% to 85% as singletons. The sample consisted of PBMCs or T cells enriched from blood (not recorded which). The source of this sequence is a woman in her fifties or sixties who had recovered from COVID-19. The rearrangement links TRBV4-3 to TRBJ1-1; perhaps TRBD1 as D (6 bases). The CDR3 loop reads CASSQDPTGSATEAFF. In DNA form, the CDR3 reads TGCGCCAGCAGCCAAGACCCAACAGGGTCGGCCACTGAAGCTTTCTTT.